This T cell receptor (beta chain) was documented in a study of shared clonotypes between healthy human individuals. The method was immunoSEQ multiplex PCR; TCRdb's version includes in-frame clones alone and lacks a portion of them. The sample carries about 600,000 clones, 97% recorded once. The CDR3 contains 16 residues. Per the germline V gene, CDR1 is MDHEN and CDR2 is SYDVKM. V lost 3 bases and J lost 2, with 16 bases in between. The sequencing sample was made of naive CD4+ T cells sorted from blood. Subset denoted: CD45RA+ positively selected. V and J are TRBV28 and TRBJ1-2; TRBD1 might be the D (6 bases). The receptor was isolated from a woman under 40 in good health. The CDR3 nucleotides are TGTGCCAGCAGTTTCTTACTACAGGGATACAACTATGGCTACACCTTC. Protein product: CASSFLLQGYNYGYTF.